This T cell receptor beta chain was documented in a study of cytomegalovirus exposure and HLA in healthy donors. Whole-study results and caveats: The sole available immune exposure information was CMV serostatus. According to reports, the classifier identified cytomegalovirus status with high specificity and sensitivity.

Points on this clone: Its antigen remains unidentified.

CDR3 length equals 12 residues. Trimming cost V 4 bases and J 6 bases; bases outside gene matches: 3. CDR1 SGHRS and CDR2 YFSETQ come from the germline V gene. 13 Jbeta primers and 60 Vbeta primers were used for the PCR. Sequencing used immunoSEQ multiplex PCR; TCRdb keeps in-frame clones, though not all of them. Here the sample spans 100,000 to 150,000 clones, roughly three quarters being singletons. Sequencing input: PBMCs. The chain carries TRBV5-1 and TRBJ1-2, with 7 nucleotides matching TRBD1. This receptor was obtained from a woman in her sixties in good health and CMV-seronegative. CDR3 sequence: CASSRTGDGYTF. The CDR3 DNA reads as TGCGCCAGCAGCCGCACAGGGGATGGCTACACCTTC.